This entry lists 3 T cell receptor beta chains sequenced from one sample in a study of blood T cells in healthy people across ages. A second about 6 to 12 cycle PCR used barcoded and J-beta primers. TCRdb itself ran the 5' RACE reads through MiXCR, one entry per CDR3 protein. The profile covers about a million distinct CDR3 sequences, with about 53% appearing a single time and over 20% taken by the ten largest. The sequenced sample consisted of blood. These receptors originate from a woman aged 55 to 70 in good health.

CDR3 sequence: CSVGSSAYNEQFF. In DNA, the CDR3 is TGCAGCGTTGGGTCTAGCGCATACAATGAGCAGTTCTTC. The J gene is TRBJ2-1, the V gene TRBV29-1; D is perhaps TRBD2 (6 bases). This CDR3 region has 13 residues. V lost 4 bases and J 4 bases, leaving 11 bases between the germline ends. CDR1 is SQVTM, CDR2 ANQGSEA, per germline.

This clonotype was detected once. Relative to the germline gene, one junction end is altered; a read error may explain this. The genes are TRBV4-2 and TRBJ1-2; 8 bases fit TRBD1. The CDR3 has 14 amino acids. Germline CDR1 and CDR2: LGHNA and YNFKEQ. The CDR3 loop is CVSSATGQEYGYTF. For the CDR3, the DNA is TGTGTCAGCAGCGCAACGGGACAGGAGTATGGCTACACCTTC.

This clonotype was seen more than once but under ten times. V usage is TRBV10-3 and J usage is TRBJ1-2; possibly TRBD1 for D (6 bases). The V and J ends lost 3 bases and 5 bases respectively, with 16 bases between them. Germline V gene lookup returns CDR1 ENHRY and CDR2 SYGVKD. CDR3 length: 15 amino acids. CDR3 protein: CAISDSGQSPYGYTF. The DNA for the CDR3 is TGTGCCATCAGTGATTCAGGACAGAGTCCTTATGGCTACACCTTC.